This T cell receptor beta chain was documented in a study of prognosis after radiotherapy for stage I lung cancer. This CDR3 is 17 amino acids long. CDR1 and CDR2 from the germline V gene are SNHLY and FYNNEI. Germline trimming cut 6 bases from V and 4 bases from J; bases unmatched to any gene: 11. The TCR beta CDR3 region was amplified from genomic DNA, with two rounds of multiplex PCR being used for the amplification. The authors ran first-round PCR with primers specific to each TRBV and TRBJ gene. TCRdb processed the multiplex PCR reads anew with MiXCR; each CDR3 protein has one entry. The sample has approximately 26,000 distinct CDR3 sequences, 40% seen once.

Specimen: PBMCs, collected before or after stereotactic body radiation therapy (not recorded which). The genes are TRBV2 and TRBJ2-7, with 14 positions matching TRBD2. The clonotype was recovered from a donor at least 50 years old with non-small cell lung cancer. The CDR3 DNA sequence: TGTGCCAGCAGGGAACCGGGACTAGCGGGAGCGGAGTACGAGCAGTACTTC. This encodes CASREPGLAGAEYEQYF.